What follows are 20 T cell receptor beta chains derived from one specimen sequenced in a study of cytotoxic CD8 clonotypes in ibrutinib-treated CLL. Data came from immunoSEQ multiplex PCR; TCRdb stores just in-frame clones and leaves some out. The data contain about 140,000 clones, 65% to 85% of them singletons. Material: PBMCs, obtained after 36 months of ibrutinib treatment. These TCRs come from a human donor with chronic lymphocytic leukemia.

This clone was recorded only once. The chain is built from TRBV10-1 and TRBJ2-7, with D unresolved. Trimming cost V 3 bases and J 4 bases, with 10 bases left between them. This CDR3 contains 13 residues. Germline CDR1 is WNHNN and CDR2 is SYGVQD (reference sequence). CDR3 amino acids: CASSERPVYEQYF. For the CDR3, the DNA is TGCGCCAGCAGTGAACGTCCTGTTTACGAGCAGTACTTC.

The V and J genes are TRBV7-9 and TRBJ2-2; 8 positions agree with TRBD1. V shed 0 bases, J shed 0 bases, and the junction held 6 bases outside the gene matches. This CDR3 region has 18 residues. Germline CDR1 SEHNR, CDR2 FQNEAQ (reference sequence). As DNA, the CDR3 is TGTGCCAGCAGCTTAGCGGGACAGGACGCCTCGAACACCGGGGAGCTGTTTTTT. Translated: CASSLAGQDASNTGELFF.

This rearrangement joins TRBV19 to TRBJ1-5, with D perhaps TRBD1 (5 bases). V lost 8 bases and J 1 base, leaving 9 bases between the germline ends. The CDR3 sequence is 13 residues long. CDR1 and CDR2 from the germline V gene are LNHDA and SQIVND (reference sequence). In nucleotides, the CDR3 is TGTGCCAGTGGGAGGGGAAGCAATCAGCCCCAGCATTTT. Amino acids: CASGRGSNQPQHF.

The chain's CDR3 is CASSQDPTSGSYEQYF. The DNA of the CDR3 is TGTGCCAGCAGCCAAGATCCGACTAGCGGGAGCTACGAGCAGTACTTC. J is TRBJ2-7 and V is TRBV4-2; 12 bases match TRBD2. From germline, CDR1 is LGHNA and CDR2 YNFKEQ. J was trimmed by 3 bases and V by 0 bases; bases with no gene match: 3. The CDR3 loop spans 16 amino acids.

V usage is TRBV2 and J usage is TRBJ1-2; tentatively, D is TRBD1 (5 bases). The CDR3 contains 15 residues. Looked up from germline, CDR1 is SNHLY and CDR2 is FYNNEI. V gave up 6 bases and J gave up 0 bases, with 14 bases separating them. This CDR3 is CASRSGLRANYGYTF. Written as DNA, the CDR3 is TGTGCCAGCAGATCGGGACTACGAGCTAACTATGGCTACACCTTC.

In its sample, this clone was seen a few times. CDR3 nucleotides: TGTGCCAGCCCCGACGGAGTCTTTAGGAATGAGCAGTTCTTC. Protein product: CASPDGVFRNEQFF. The chain combines TRBV21-1 with TRBJ2-1; the listed D gene, TRBD2, was not tested against the DNA. TRBV21-1 is flagged as a pseudogene. The length of the CDR3 is 14 residues.

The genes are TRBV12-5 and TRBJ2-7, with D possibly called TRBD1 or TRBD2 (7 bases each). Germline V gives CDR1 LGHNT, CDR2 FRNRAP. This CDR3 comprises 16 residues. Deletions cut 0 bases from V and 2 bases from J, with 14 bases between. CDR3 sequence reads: CASGLVCPGGAYEQYF. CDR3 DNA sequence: TGTGCTAGTGGTTTGGTATGTCCAGGGGGGGCCTACGAGCAGTACTTC.

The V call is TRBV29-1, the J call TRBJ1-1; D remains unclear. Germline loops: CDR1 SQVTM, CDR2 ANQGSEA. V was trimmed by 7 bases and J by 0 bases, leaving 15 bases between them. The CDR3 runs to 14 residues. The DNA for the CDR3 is TGCAGCGCTTGGGCGGCAGATATGAACACTGAAGCTTTCTTT. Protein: CSAWAADMNTEAFF. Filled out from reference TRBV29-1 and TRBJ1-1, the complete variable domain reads SAVISQKPSRDICQRGTSLTIQCQVDSQVTMMFWYRQQPGQSLTLIATANQGSEATYESGFVIDKFPISRPNLTFSTLTVSNMSPEDSSIYLCSAWAADMNTEAFFGQGTRLTVV.

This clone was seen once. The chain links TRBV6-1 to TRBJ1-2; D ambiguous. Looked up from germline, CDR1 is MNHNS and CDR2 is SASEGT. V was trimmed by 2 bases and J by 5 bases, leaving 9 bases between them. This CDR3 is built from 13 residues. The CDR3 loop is CASSESLKYGYTF. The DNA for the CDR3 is TGTGCCAGCAGTGAATCCCTGAAATATGGCTACACCTTC.

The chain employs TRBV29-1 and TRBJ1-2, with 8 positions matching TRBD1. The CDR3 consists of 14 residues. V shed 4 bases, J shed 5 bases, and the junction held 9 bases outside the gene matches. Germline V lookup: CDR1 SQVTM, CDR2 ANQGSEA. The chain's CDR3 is CSVGAGGMSYGYTF. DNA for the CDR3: TGCAGCGTTGGGGCAGGGGGCATGAGTTATGGCTACACCTTC.

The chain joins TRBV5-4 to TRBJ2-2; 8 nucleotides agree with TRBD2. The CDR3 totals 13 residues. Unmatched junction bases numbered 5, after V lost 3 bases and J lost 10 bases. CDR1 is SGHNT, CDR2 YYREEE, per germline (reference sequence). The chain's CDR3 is CASSSALAAELFF. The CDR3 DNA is TGTGCCAGCAGCTCCGCACTAGCGGCGGAGCTGTTTTTT.

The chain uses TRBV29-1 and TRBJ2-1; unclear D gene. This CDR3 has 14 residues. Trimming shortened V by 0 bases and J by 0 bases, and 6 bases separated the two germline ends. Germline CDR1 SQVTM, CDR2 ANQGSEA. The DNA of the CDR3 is TGCAGCGTTGAAGACCGGGCCTCCTACAATGAGCAGTTCTTC. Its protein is CSVEDRASYNEQFF.

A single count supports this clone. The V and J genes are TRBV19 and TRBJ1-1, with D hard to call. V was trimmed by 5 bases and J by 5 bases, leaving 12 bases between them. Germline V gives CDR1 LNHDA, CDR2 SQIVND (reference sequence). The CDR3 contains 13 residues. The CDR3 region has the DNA TGTGCCAGTAGTCCCCTCGGCTGGACTGAAGCTTTCTTT. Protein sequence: CASSPLGWTEAFF.

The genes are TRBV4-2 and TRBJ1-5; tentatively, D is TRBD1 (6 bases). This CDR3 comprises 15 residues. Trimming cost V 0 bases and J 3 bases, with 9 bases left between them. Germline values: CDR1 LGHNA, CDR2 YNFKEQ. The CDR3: CASSQDRGHNQPQHF. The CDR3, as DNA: TGTGCCAGCAGCCAAGACAGGGGCCACAATCAGCCCCAGCATTTT.

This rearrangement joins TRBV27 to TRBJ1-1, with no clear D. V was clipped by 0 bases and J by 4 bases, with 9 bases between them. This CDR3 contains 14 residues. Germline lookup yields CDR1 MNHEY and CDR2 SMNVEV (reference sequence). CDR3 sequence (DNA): TGTGCCAGCAGTTTATCGCCGGGGATCACTGAAGCTTTCTTT. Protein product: CASSLSPGITEAFF.

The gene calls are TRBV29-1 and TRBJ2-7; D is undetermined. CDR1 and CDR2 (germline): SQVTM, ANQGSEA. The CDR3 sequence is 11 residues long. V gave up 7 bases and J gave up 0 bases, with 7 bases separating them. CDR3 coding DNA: TGCAGCGCAGGTGTCTCCTACGAGCAGTACTTC. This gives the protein CSAGVSYEQYF.

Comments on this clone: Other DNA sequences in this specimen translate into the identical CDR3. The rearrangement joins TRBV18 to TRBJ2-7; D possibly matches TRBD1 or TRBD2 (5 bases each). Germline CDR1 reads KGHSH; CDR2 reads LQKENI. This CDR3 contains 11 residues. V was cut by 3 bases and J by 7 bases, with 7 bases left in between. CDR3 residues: CASSPGGEQYF. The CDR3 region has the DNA TGTGCCAGCTCACCTGGGGGAGAGCAGTACTTC.

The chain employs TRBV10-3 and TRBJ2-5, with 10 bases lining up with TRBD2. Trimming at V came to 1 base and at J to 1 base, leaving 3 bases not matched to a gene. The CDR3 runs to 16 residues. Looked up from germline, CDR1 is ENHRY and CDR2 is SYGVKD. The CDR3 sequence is CAISEFSSGSQETQYF. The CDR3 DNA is TGTGCCATCAGTGAGTTTTCTAGCGGGAGCCAAGAGACCCAGTACTTC.

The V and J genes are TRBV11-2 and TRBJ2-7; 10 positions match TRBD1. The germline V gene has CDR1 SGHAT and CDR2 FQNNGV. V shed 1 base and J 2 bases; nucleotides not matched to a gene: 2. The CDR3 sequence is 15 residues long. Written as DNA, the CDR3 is TGTGCCAGCAGCTTAGTAGGACAGGGGGCCTACGAGCAGTACTTC. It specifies CASSLVGQGAYEQYF.

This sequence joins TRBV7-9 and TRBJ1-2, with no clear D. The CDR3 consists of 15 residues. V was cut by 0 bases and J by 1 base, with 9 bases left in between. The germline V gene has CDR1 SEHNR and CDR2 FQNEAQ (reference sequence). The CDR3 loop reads CASSLAGRHNYGYTF. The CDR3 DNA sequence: TGTGCCAGCAGCTTAGCGGGGAGGCATAACTATGGCTACACCTTC.